This T cell receptor beta chain is drawn from a study of CD8+ T cells in alopecia areata. Study summary: Treated individuals took tofacitinib by mouth, 5 to 10 mg twice daily. Tofacitinib ran 6 to 18 months, followed by 6 months off drug. Study findings and constraints: It was less clear whether patients shared TCRs than it was in mice, possibly because of HLA.

Germline values: CDR1 GTSNPN, CDR2 SVGIG (reference sequence). The CDR3 has 12 amino acids. V lost 4 bases, J lost 4 bases, and 10 bases lay in between. To note about this clone: Its antigen is currently unknown. Other DNA sequences in the same sample also yield this CDR3.

Once RNA had been extracted, it was reverse transcribed into cDNA to act as the sequencing template. TCRdb's copy holds only in-frame clones and misses some; the assay was immunoSEQ multiplex PCR. The sample includes roughly 250,000 clones, roughly two thirds of them seen just once. Both CD4+ and CD8+ T cells were separated by sorting PBMCs. This receptor was obtained from a human donor with alopecia areata. The chain couples TRBV30 to TRBJ2-5; TRBD2 might be the D (7 bases). The sequencing used CD4+ T cells sorted from blood, collected at week 0. The DNA for the CDR3 is TGTGCCTGGATGCGGGGGCGAGAGACCCAGTACTTC. This sequence encodes CAWMRGRETQYF.